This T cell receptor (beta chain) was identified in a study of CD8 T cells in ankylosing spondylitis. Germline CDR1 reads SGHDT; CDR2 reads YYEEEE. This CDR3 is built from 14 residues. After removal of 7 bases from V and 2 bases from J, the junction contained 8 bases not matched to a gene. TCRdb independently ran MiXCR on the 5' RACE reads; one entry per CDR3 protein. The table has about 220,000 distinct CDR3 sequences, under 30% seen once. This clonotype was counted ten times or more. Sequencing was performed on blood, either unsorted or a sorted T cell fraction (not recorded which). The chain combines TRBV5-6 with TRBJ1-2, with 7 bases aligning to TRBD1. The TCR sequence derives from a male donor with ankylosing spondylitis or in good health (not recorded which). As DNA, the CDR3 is TGTGCCAGCTTCTTCGGACAGGTGAACTATGGCTACACCTTC. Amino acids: CASFFGQVNYGYTF.